The clone carrying this T cell receptor beta chain was counted a single time. Its antigen is undetermined. This record comes from a study of a mutant IDH1 vaccine in newly diagnosed glioma. Overall study context: In some groups vaccination began 4-6 weeks post-radiotherapy; others received it with temozolomide. Pretreatment consisted of radiotherapy, temozolomide, or both, with most receiving both. Notes on the study in general: The occurrence of vaccine-induced immune responses was seen in 90% to 95% of patients.

Produced via immunoSEQ multiplex PCR; TCRdb's table is partial and in-frame only. The sample has over 95,000 clones; 90% are singletons. The time point here: week 11, during vaccination. Doses comprised 300 ug of mutant IDH1 20-mer peptide each, plus topical imiquimod. Donors had new IDH1-mutant astrocytomas of WHO grade 3 or 4 (ATRX-lost). V trimming: 5 bases; J trimming: 4 bases; junction bases outside the gene matches: 8. CDR3 length equals 15 residues. Germline V gene sequence: CDR1 SGHNT, CDR2 YYREEE (reference sequence). This receptor was obtained from a woman aged 50 to 60 with glioma. The sample here was PBMCs, taken from a glioma patient whose treatment included an IDH1 peptide vaccine. The rearrangement links TRBV5-4 to TRBJ2-3, with 9 bases that match TRBD2. CDR3 sequence (DNA): TGTGCCAGCAGTCTAGCGGGAAAGTCCTCAGATACGCAGTATTTT. Its translation is CASSLAGKSSDTQYF. Looking up the rest from reference TRBV5-4 and TRBJ2-3 gives the full variable domain: ETGVTQSPTHLIKTRGQQVTLRCSSQSGHNTVSWYQQALGQGPQFIFQYYREEENGRGNFPPRFSGLQFPNYSSELNVNALELDDSALYLCASSLAGKSSDTQYFGPGTRLTVL.